These 19 T cell receptor beta chains were all obtained from the same sample, sequenced in a study of blood T cell repertoires in COVID-19. Some clones are missing from TCRdb's copy, which holds only in-frame ones; the method was immunoSEQ multiplex PCR. This table holds 440,000 or so clones, approximately 89% found once. Sequencing was done on a sample of peripheral blood. The receptors stem from a woman aged 40 to 50 with COVID-19, enrolled during active disease.

This chain joins TRBV24-1 and TRBJ2-6; D possibly corresponds to TRBD1 (5 bases). Trimming removed 4 bases from V and 4 bases from J, with 13 bases in between. CDR1 is KGHDR, CDR2 SFDVKD, per germline. CDR3 size: 16 residues. CDR3 protein: CATSEVDSRGANVLTF. In DNA form, the CDR3 reads TGTGCCACCAGTGAAGTTGACAGCCGCGGGGCCAACGTCCTGACTTTC.

On this clone itself: This may arise from a read error, as a much more abundant clone is one base away. The same CDR3 arises from other DNA sequences in this sample as well. This chain uses TRBV7-7 with TRBJ2-3; 8 nucleotides align to TRBD2. The CDR3 covers 15 residues. The V gene's germline CDR1 is SSHAT and CDR2 FNYEAQ (reference sequence). The CDR3 loop reads CASSSSGLGTDTQYF. In DNA, the CDR3 is TGTGCTAGCAGCTCTAGCGGGCTGGGCACGGATACGCAGTATTTT.

About this clone itself: Germline and junction disagree at one end, which may indicate a read error. The chain recombines TRBV5-5 with TRBJ1-2; 10 positions agree with TRBD1. Germline CDR1 SGHKS, CDR2 YYEKEE (reference sequence). The CDR3 loop spans 15 amino acids. DNA for the CDR3: TGTGCCAGCAGCTTGGGACAGGGGGCTAATTATGGGTACACCTTC. Encoded protein: CASSLGQGANYGYTF.

This clone was observed a few times. The rearrangement uses TRBV19 and TRBJ2-3; tentatively, D is TRBD1 (6 bases). The CDR3 totals 13 residues. Germline lookup yields CDR1 LNHDA and CDR2 SQIVND (reference sequence). The germline V and J ends were trimmed by 3 bases and 3 bases, with 7 bases remaining between them. The CDR3 spells CASSIQGTDTQYF. CDR3 nucleotides: TGTGCCAGTAGTATCCAGGGGACAGATACGCAGTATTTT.

The chain uses TRBV5-1 and TRBJ1-1; 8 positions agree with TRBD1. The CDR3 covers 14 residues. After removal of 5 bases from V and 5 bases from J, the junction contained 8 bases not matched to a gene. Germline V gene data show CDR1 as SGHRS and CDR2 as YFSETQ. CDR3 sequence (DNA): TGCGCCAGCAGTATGAACAGGGGGGAGACTGAAGCTTTCTTT. Its translation is CASSMNRGETEAFF.

This clone was picked up one time. The V and J genes are TRBV6-2 or TRBV6-3 and TRBJ1-5; perhaps TRBD1 as D (6 bases). This CDR3 has 16 amino acids. V gave up 2 bases and J gave up 3 bases, with 14 bases separating them. CDR1 and CDR2 from the germline V gene are MNHEY and SVGEGT. The CDR3 reads CASSYPTAGDNQPQHF. The CDR3 coding sequence is TGTGCCAGCAGTTACCCCACGGCAGGGGACAATCAGCCCCAGCATTTT.

The V call is TRBV28, the J call TRBJ2-2, with 8 bases fitting TRBD2. J lost 3 bases, V lost 8 bases, and 8 bases had no gene match. The CDR3 totals 15 residues. CDR1 is MDHEN and CDR2 is SYDVKM in the germline V gene. The CDR3 region is CASLSRGGHTGELFF. The CDR3 DNA follows: TGTGCCAGCCTGAGCCGGGGGGGGCACACCGGGGAGCTGTTTTTT.

V gene TRBV19 combines with J gene TRBJ1-6; D ambiguous. The CDR3 covers 16 residues. Germline V gives CDR1 LNHDA, CDR2 SQIVND (reference sequence). Trimming removed 5 bases from V and 5 bases from J, with 16 bases in between. CDR3 amino acids: CASSPPGPWDNSPLHF. The CDR3 coding sequence is TGTGCCAGTAGTCCCCCAGGCCCCTGGGATAATTCACCCCTCCACTTT.

The V gene is TRBV5-1, the J gene TRBJ2-2; tentatively, D is TRBD1 (6 bases). V was trimmed by 4 bases and J by 8 bases, leaving 9 bases between them. This CDR3 region has 12 residues. Germline values: CDR1 SGHRS, CDR2 YFSETQ. The CDR3 DNA reads as TGCGCCAGCAGCCCCGGGACAGGGGAGCTGTTTTTT. Its protein product is CASSPGTGELFF.

The rearrangement joins TRBV10-1 to TRBJ1-5, with unresolved D. Trimming shortened V by 8 bases and J by 5 bases, and 13 bases separated the two germline ends. CDR1 is WNHNN, CDR2 SYGVQD, per germline (reference sequence). The CDR3 covers 13 residues. This CDR3 reads CASPLGGDQPQHF. In DNA form, the CDR3 reads TGCGCCAGCCCCCTTGGCGGGGATCAGCCCCAGCATTTT.

This chain joins TRBV5-4 and TRBJ2-4; 8 bases line up with TRBD1. From germline, CDR1 is SGHNT and CDR2 YYREEE (reference sequence). J lost 5 bases, V lost 4 bases, and 2 bases had no gene match. CDR3 size: 13 residues. As DNA, the CDR3 is TGTGCCAGCAGCCCAGGGGGCCAAAACATTCAGTACTTC. Translating it yields CASSPGGQNIQYF.

The rearrangement links TRBV27 to TRBJ1-5; 7 positions match TRBD1. The germline V gene has CDR1 MNHEY and CDR2 SMNVEV (reference sequence). The CDR3 totals 15 residues. The V gene end was trimmed by 5 bases and the J gene end by 3 bases; junction bases not matched to a gene: 7. In DNA, the CDR3 is TGTGCCAGCAGTACCGTCGGACAGGTCAATCAGCCCCAGCATTTT. It translates to CASSTVGQVNQPQHF.

Concerning this clone: A single base separates this from a much larger clone, so it may be a read error. The identical CDR3 is also encoded by other nucleotide sequences in the sample. The V gene is TRBV6-5, the J gene TRBJ1-5; TRBD1 is a possible D gene (6 bases). There are 13 residues in the CDR3. Germline V gene sequence: CDR1 MNHEY, CDR2 SVGAGI. V was cut by 5 bases and J by 2 bases, with 7 bases left in between. In DNA form, the CDR3 reads TGTGCCAGCAGTCGACAGGGCAATCAGCCCCAGCATTTT. The encoded protein is CASSRQGNQPQHF.

The CDR3 DNA follows: TGTGCCAGCAGTTACACAGCTAACTATGGCTACACCTTC. Amino acid sequence: CASSYTANYGYTF. The gene calls are TRBV6-5 and TRBJ1-2; D gene uncertain. V was pared by 2 bases and J by 0 bases, with 4 bases between. The V gene's germline CDR1 is MNHEY and CDR2 SVGAGI. The CDR3 is 13 amino acids.

The genes are TRBV28 and TRBJ1-2, with a weak D call TRBD1 (5 bases). V was trimmed by 4 bases and J by 7 bases, leaving 13 bases between them. This CDR3 comprises 13 residues. From germline, CDR1 is MDHEN and CDR2 SYDVKM. For the CDR3, the DNA is TGTGCCAGCAGTTCCTCAGGGTACCTTGGCTACACCTTC. It yields the protein CASSSSGYLGYTF.

The chain has TRBV7-2 and TRBJ2-5, with a weak D call TRBD1 (5 bases). CDR3 size: 13 residues. Deletions cut 11 bases from V and 2 bases from J, with 15 bases between. Germline CDR1 is SGHTA and CDR2 is FQGNSA. CDR3 sequence: CASKRGYQETQYF. The CDR3 DNA follows: TGTGCCTCTAAAAGGGGTTATCAAGAGACCCAGTACTTC.

V and J are TRBV13 and TRBJ1-2, with 7 bases lining up with TRBD1. V shed 0 bases and J 6 bases; nucleotides not matched to a gene: 4. The CDR3 sequence is 14 residues long. Germline CDR1 PRHDT, CDR2 FYEKMQ (reference sequence). CDR3 coding DNA: TGTGCCAGCAGCTTAGGCCACAGGGGCGATGGCTACACCTTC. Protein product: CASSLGHRGDGYTF.

J is TRBJ2-7 and V is TRBV28; 12 nucleotides match TRBD2. There are 19 residues in the CDR3. From germline, CDR1 is MDHEN and CDR2 SYDVKM. With 2 bases clipped from V and 8 bases from J, the junction kept 19 bases outside the gene matches. Written as DNA, the CDR3 is TGTGCCAGCAGTTTAATCCCACTAGCGGGAGGACTAAAACTACACAAGCAGTACTTC. It yields the protein CASSLIPLAGGLKLHKQYF.

A word on this clone: In the same sample, other DNA sequences code for this CDR3. The chain links TRBV9 to TRBJ1-3; D call uncertain. This CDR3 has 14 amino acids. CDR1 and CDR2 (germline): SGDLS, YYNGEE. Trimming cost V 0 bases and J 1 base, with 5 bases left between them. Here the CDR3 DNA reads TGTGCCAGCAGCGTAGCGGGATCTGGAAACACCATATATTTT. Translating gives CASSVAGSGNTIYF.